A single sample gave rise to the 29 T cell receptor beta chains below, sequenced in a study of cytomegalovirus exposure and HLA in healthy donors. PCR used 60 Vbeta primers and 13 Jbeta primers. The assay was immunoSEQ multiplex PCR, and TCRdb's table has in-frame clones only and misses some. The repertoire holds about 170,000 clones, with 75% to 90% as singletons. Specimen: PBMCs. Receptors were obtained from a male donor in good health and CMV-seronegative.

V is TRBV4-1 and J is TRBJ2-3, with TRBD2 identical over 7 bases. CDR1 and CDR2 (germline): MGHRA, YSYEKL. The CDR3 spans 17 residues. With V trimmed by 4 bases and J by 0 bases, 10 bases remained unmatched. The CDR3 DNA reads TGCGCCAGCAGCCCGATCCCTGGCGGGGGAAGCACAGATACGCAGTATTTT. Its protein product is CASSPIPGGGSTDTQYF.

This clone was detected only a few times. The rearrangement joins TRBV7-9 to TRBJ1-4, with a tentative D call TRBD1 (5 bases). The V end lost 0 bases, the J end lost 7 bases, and 6 bases lay between the germline ends. CDR1 is SEHNR, CDR2 FQNEAQ, per germline (reference sequence). This CDR3 has 13 amino acids. Here the CDR3 DNA reads TGTGCCAGCAGCTTAGCCGGGGGTGAAAAACTGTTTTTT. Protein sequence: CASSLAGGEKLFF.

The chain links TRBV19 to TRBJ2-5; possible D gene TRBD1, 6 bases. CDR3 length: 15 amino acids. CDR1 is LNHDA, CDR2 SQIVND, per germline (reference sequence). The V gene lost 7 bases and the J gene lost 5 bases, with 20 bases spanning the gap. This CDR3 is CASTTGQGSWETQYF. CDR3 nucleotide sequence: TGTGCCAGTACCACGGGGCAGGGGAGCTGGGAGACCCAGTACTTC.

Turning to this clone: Other DNA variants within this sample encode the same CDR3. V and J are TRBV15 and TRBJ2-3, with 8 bases identical to TRBD2. CDR3 size: 14 residues. Germline CDR1 and CDR2: LNHNV and YYDKDF (reference sequence). The trim removed 4 bases at V and 4 bases at J, leaving 4 bases unmatched. This chain's CDR3 is CATSTRTSPDTQYF. CDR3 DNA sequence: TGTGCCACCAGCACAAGGACTAGCCCAGATACGCAGTATTTT.

The chain employs TRBV19 and TRBJ1-1, with D perhaps TRBD1 (5 bases). The CDR3 extends over 16 amino acids. Germline-derived CDR1 and CDR2 are LNHDA and SQIVND (reference sequence). Deletions cut 4 bases from V and 1 base from J, with 16 bases between. CDR3 amino acids: CASSKLNDRQNTEAFF. CDR3 bases: TGTGCCAGTAGTAAATTAAACGACAGACAGAACACTGAAGCTTTCTTT.

This clone has a handful of counts. The V gene is TRBV6-5, the J gene TRBJ1-2, with 8 bases fitting TRBD1. CDR1 MNHEY and CDR2 SVGAGI come from the germline V gene. The CDR3 totals 13 residues. J gave up 7 bases and V 6 bases, and 7 bases lay outside the gene matches. CDR3 nucleotide sequence: TGTGCCAGCAGCCCAGGGGGCTCGGCTGGCTACACCTTC. This sequence encodes CASSPGGSAGYTF.

V and J are TRBV10-2 and TRBJ1-5; TRBD1 matches 9 bases. In germline, CDR1 is WSHSY, CDR2 SAAADI. Trimming at V came to 0 bases and at J to 7 bases, leaving 13 bases not matched to a gene. The CDR3 totals 18 residues. CDR3 in amino acids: CASSESFYGTGTSQPQHF. The CDR3 nucleotides read TGCGCCAGCAGTGAGTCGTTCTACGGGACAGGGACGTCGCAGCCCCAGCATTTT.

The chain carries TRBV27 and TRBJ2-1; weak D call: TRBD2 (5 bases). CDR1 and CDR2 (germline): MNHEY, SMNVEV (reference sequence). V lost 6 bases, J lost 0 bases, and 18 bases lay in between. CDR3 length: 17 residues. The CDR3 DNA sequence: TGTGCCAGCAGACTAGGGTCCTCGGGTCTCTCCTACAATGAGCAGTTCTTC. The encoded protein is CASRLGSSGLSYNEQFF.

The chain couples TRBV30 to TRBJ2-1; D is undetermined. Germline values: CDR1 GTSNPN, CDR2 SVGIG (reference sequence). This CDR3 region has 13 residues. The V and J ends lost 2 bases and 7 bases respectively, with 12 bases between them. CDR3 sequence reads: CAWSILSRNEQFF. The CDR3 nucleotides read TGTGCCTGGAGTATCCTATCCAGGAATGAGCAGTTCTTC.

The chain uses TRBV4-3 and TRBJ2-7, with TRBD1 matching over 7 bases. The CDR3 length is 14 residues. Germline CDR1 LGHNA, CDR2 YSLEER. V was pared by 3 bases and J by 0 bases, with 2 bases of the junction left unmatched. This chain's CDR3 is CASSHRTGSYEQYF. The CDR3 nucleotides read TGCGCCAGCAGCCATCGGACAGGCTCCTACGAGCAGTACTTC.

J is TRBJ1-6 and V is TRBV7-2; the match to TRBD1 covers 8 bases. The CDR3 runs 15 residues. V gave up 5 bases and J gave up 9 bases; unmatched junction bases: 9. Germline V gene sequence: CDR1 SGHTA, CDR2 FQGNSA. The CDR3 region is CASSQRQGSRSPLHF. CDR3 in DNA: TGTGCCAGCAGCCAAAGACAGGGGAGCCGTTCACCCCTCCACTTT.

V is TRBV6-6 and J is TRBJ2-3, with 7 bases aligning to TRBD1. In germline, CDR1 is MNHNY, CDR2 SVGAGI (reference sequence). Trimming removed 6 bases from V and 4 bases from J; junction bases left unmatched: 10. The CDR3 totals 15 residues. CDR3 nucleotide sequence: TGTGCCAGCAGACTAGACAGGGTCAGGGCAGATACGCAGTATTTT. It encodes CASRLDRVRADTQYF.

V gene TRBV25-1 combines with J gene TRBJ2-7, with 7 positions matching TRBD1. This CDR3 contains 15 residues. J gave up 1 base and V 4 bases, and 7 bases lay outside the gene matches. CDR1 is MGHDK and CDR2 is SYGVNS in the germline V gene. CDR3 nucleotide sequence: TGTGCCAGCAGTGGTAGGACAGGTGGTTCCTACGAGCAGTACTTC. This encodes CASSGRTGGSYEQYF.

This chain uses TRBV7-9 with TRBJ2-1; no clear D. Germline loops: CDR1 SEHNR, CDR2 FQNEAQ (reference sequence). Between the trimmed V and J ends, which lost 4 bases and 0 bases, there was a span of 7 bases. The CDR3 contains 14 residues. CDR3 DNA sequence: TGTGCCAGCAGCTCCTTTAGCTCCTACAATGAGCAGTTCTTC. Its translation: CASSSFSSYNEQFF.

The J gene is TRBJ2-7, the V gene TRBV7-9, with a possible D match to TRBD1 (5 bases). Germline V gene lookup returns CDR1 SEHNR and CDR2 FQNEAQ (reference sequence). The CDR3 sequence is 15 residues long. V lost 1 base and J lost 4, with 14 bases in between. In nucleotides, the CDR3 is TGTGCCAGCAGCTTAGGTGTAGGGGCGCATTACGAGCAGTACTTC. This codes for CASSLGVGAHYEQYF.

The rearrangement joins TRBV9 to TRBJ1-4, with 11 bases matching TRBD1. This CDR3 comprises 14 residues. Germline trimming cut 3 bases from V and 7 bases from J; bases unmatched to any gene: 2. Germline V gene sequence: CDR1 SGDLS, CDR2 YYNGEE. The CDR3 spells CASSAGQGAEKLFF. DNA of the CDR3: TGTGCCAGCAGCGCCGGACAGGGGGCTGAAAAACTGTTTTTT.

The chain uses TRBV5-1 and TRBJ2-1; perhaps TRBD2 as D (5 bases). Per the germline V gene, CDR1 is SGHRS and CDR2 is YFSETQ. V was pared by 1 base and J by 7 bases, with 18 bases between. This CDR3 is 16 amino acids long. The CDR3 spells CASSLRAQRGGNEQFF. The CDR3 region has the DNA TGCGCCAGCAGCTTGAGAGCTCAACGGGGTGGAAATGAGCAGTTCTTC.

This chain joins TRBV19 and TRBJ1-4; 7 bases agree with TRBD1. Unmatched junction bases numbered 8, after V lost 10 bases and J lost 0 bases. This CDR3 comprises 15 residues. The germline V gene has CDR1 LNHDA and CDR2 SQIVND (reference sequence). CDR3 sequence reads: CATRQGLATNEKLFF. CDR3 nucleotides: TGTGCCACCAGACAGGGCCTCGCAACTAATGAAAAACTGTTTTTT.

This chain joins TRBV5-4 and TRBJ2-5; possibly TRBD2 for D (6 bases). The length of the CDR3 is 14 residues. Per germline, CDR1 SGHNT and CDR2 YYREEE (reference sequence). V was trimmed by 4 bases and J by 4 bases, leaving 14 bases between them. Here the CDR3 reads CASSPGTLTETQYF. Written as DNA, the CDR3 is TGTGCCAGCAGCCCCGGGACTCTAACAGAGACCCAGTACTTC.

The chain joins TRBV6-5 to TRBJ1-1, with 7 bases matching TRBD1. V was pared by 6 bases and J by 4 bases, with 5 bases of the junction left unmatched. Germline CDR1 reads MNHEY; CDR2 reads SVGAGI. The length of the CDR3 is 13 residues. The CDR3 loop reads CASSRSGGTEAFF. CDR3 in DNA: TGTGCCAGCAGCCGATCAGGGGGCACTGAAGCTTTCTTT.

The chain employs TRBV25-1 and TRBJ2-2; D call uncertain. The CDR3 is made up of 14 amino acids. Germline CDR1 is MGHDK and CDR2 is SYGVNS. V dropped 4 bases and J dropped 3 bases, with 9 bases sitting between them. Here the CDR3 reads CASSGRLYTGELFF. In nucleotides, the CDR3 is TGTGCCAGCAGTGGCAGACTGTACACCGGGGAGCTGTTTTTT.

V gene TRBV4-3 combines with J gene TRBJ2-5; D unresolved. The tail of the sequence fits TRBJ2-7 better, so the J call may be wrong. Germline CDR1 LGHNA, CDR2 YSLEER. CDR3 length: 15 amino acids. The CDR3 reads CASSQAVAASYEQYF. CDR3 DNA sequence: TGCGCCAGCAGCCAAGCGGTGGCGGCCTCCTACGAGCAGTACTTC.

The chain uses TRBV9 and TRBJ1-2; perhaps TRBD1 as D (6 bases). Deletions cut 0 bases from V and 8 bases from J, with 17 bases between. This CDR3 is built from 15 residues. The germline gives CDR1 SGDLS, CDR2 YYNGEE. CDR3 region: CASSVEAATGYGYTF. The CDR3 DNA sequence: TGTGCCAGCAGCGTAGAAGCTGCGACAGGATACGGCTACACCTTC.

This sequence joins TRBV6-5 and TRBJ2-5; maybe TRBD1 (5 bases). Per the germline V gene, CDR1 is MNHEY and CDR2 is SVGAGI. Trimming removed 0 bases at V and 2 bases at J, with 10 bases between. The CDR3 consists of 15 residues. The DNA of the CDR3 is TGTGCCAGCAGTTACTCAGGGGCAGGACAAGAGACCCAGTACTTC. Translating it yields CASSYSGAGQETQYF.

The chain links TRBV19 to TRBJ2-3, with D unclear. CDR3 size: 13 residues. Germline CDR1 reads LNHDA; CDR2 reads SQIVND (reference sequence). Trimming removed 7 bases at V and 1 base at J, with 9 bases between. DNA of the CDR3: TGTGCCAGTAATGAAGGAGGCACAGATACGCAGTATTTT. Protein product: CASNEGGTDTQYF.

The genes are TRBV19 and TRBJ1-5, with 11 bases fitting TRBD1. Per the germline V gene, CDR1 is LNHDA and CDR2 is SQIVND (reference sequence). Losses at the gene ends were 5 bases for V and 0 bases for J; bases not matched to a gene: 9. CDR3 size: 18 residues. Here the CDR3 reads CASSQGTGGIHSNQPQHF. CDR3 DNA sequence: TGTGCCAGTAGTCAAGGGACAGGGGGTATCCATAGCAATCAGCCCCAGCATTTT.

The chain uses TRBV11-2 and TRBJ1-1, with D unresolved. With 5 bases removed from V and 5 bases from J, the gap between germline ends came to 6 bases. The CDR3 has 11 amino acids. Germline V CDR1 and CDR2: SGHAT, FQNNGV. In DNA, the CDR3 is TGTGCCAGCAGCGTCCGGACTGAAGCTTTCTTT. Protein: CASSVRTEAFF.

This chain links TRBV11-2 with TRBJ1-1; 9 positions match TRBD1. The CDR3 is 14 residues long. With V trimmed by 5 bases and J by 4 bases, 5 bases remained unmatched. The germline V gene has CDR1 SGHAT and CDR2 FQNNGV. CDR3 DNA: TGTGCCAGCAGCGTAACAGGGGGCTTCACTGAAGCTTTCTTT. Translation: CASSVTGGFTEAFF. Looking up the rest from reference TRBV11-2 and TRBJ1-1 gives the full variable domain: EAGVAQSPRYKIIEKRQSVAFWCNPISGHATLYWYQQILGQGPKLLIQFQNNGVVDDSQLPKDRFSAERLKGVDSTLKIQPAKLEDSAVYLCASSVTGGFTEAFFGQGTRLTVV.

A few counts support this clone. The J gene is TRBJ1-5, the V gene TRBV10-1; D call uncertain. This CDR3 contains 13 residues. Germline V lookup: CDR1 WNHNN, CDR2 SYGVQD (reference sequence). V was trimmed by 3 bases and J by 9 bases, leaving 12 bases between them. This CDR3 is CASSDRPQAPQHF. The DNA of the CDR3 is TGCGCCAGCAGTGACAGGCCCCAGGCGCCCCAGCATTTT.